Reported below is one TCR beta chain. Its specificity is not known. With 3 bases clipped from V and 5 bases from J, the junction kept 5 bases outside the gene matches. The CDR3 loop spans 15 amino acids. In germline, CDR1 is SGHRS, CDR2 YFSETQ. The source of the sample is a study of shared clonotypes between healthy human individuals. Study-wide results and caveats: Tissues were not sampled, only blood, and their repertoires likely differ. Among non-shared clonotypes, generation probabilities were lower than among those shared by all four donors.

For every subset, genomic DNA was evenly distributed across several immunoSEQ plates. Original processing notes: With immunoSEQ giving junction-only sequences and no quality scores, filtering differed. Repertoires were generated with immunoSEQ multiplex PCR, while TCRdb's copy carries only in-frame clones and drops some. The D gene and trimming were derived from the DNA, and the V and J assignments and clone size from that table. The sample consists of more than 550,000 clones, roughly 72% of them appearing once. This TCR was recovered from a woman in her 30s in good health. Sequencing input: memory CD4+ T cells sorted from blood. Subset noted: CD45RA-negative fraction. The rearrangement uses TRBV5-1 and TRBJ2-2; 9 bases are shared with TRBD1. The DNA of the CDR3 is TGCGCCAGCAGCTCATCCGGGACAGGGACCGGGGAGCTGTTTTTT. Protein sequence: CASSSSGTGTGELFF.